This T cell receptor (beta chain) was found in a study of blood T cells in healthy people across ages. Overall study results and limits: Long-lived donors exceeded aged donors in naive CD4+ cells and diversity.

The germline CDR1 and CDR2 sequences are SGHRS and YFSETQ. This CDR3 spans 15 amino acids. Deletions cut 0 bases from V and 4 bases from J, with 13 bases between. With regard to this clonotype: Its antigen is not known.

Sample-barcoded 5' priming and a J-beta primer mix drove a second PCR of about 7 to 12 cycles. TCRdb redid the calling of the 5' RACE reads with MiXCR, one entry per CDR3 protein. The top ten clones hold less than 9% of a sample with approximately 580,000 distinct CDR3 sequences, approximately 25% of them seen once. A further study also used this sample, focusing on T cells of mothers and their children.

The source material was blood. The sequence came from a boy between 10 and 17 years old in good health. The chain is built from TRBV5-1 and TRBJ2-5; D is undetermined. Here the CDR3 reads CASSLVEEPGETQYF. The CDR3 coding sequence is TGCGCCAGCAGCTTGGTTGAGGAGCCAGGAGAGACCCAGTACTTC.